Here is one T cell receptor (beta chain) with its context. Its antigen is unidentified. Method: immunoSEQ multiplex PCR; TCRdb's copy keeps in-frame clones and lacks some. The sample lists about 350,000 clones; about 92% were seen once. This sample stems from a study of Ad26.COV2.S vaccination and SARS-CoV-2 variants. General study points: Substantial response breadth was reportedly seen for spike-specific CD8+ and CD4+ T cells after vaccination. Possibly, TCR breadth and depth analyses underestimated total T cell responses. Those who received the vaccine showed greater spike-specific TCR breadth than those given placebo. Researchers reported similar non-spike TCR breadth in vaccine and placebo recipients.

There are 17 residues in the CDR3. J lost 1 base, V lost 3 bases, and 7 bases had no gene match. CDR1 and CDR2 from the germline V gene are SEHNR and FQNEAQ (reference sequence). The sample here was peripheral blood, taken after recovery from COVID-19. The chain joins TRBV7-9 to TRBJ2-2; 8 bases fit TRBD1. This receptor was taken from a human donor who had recovered from COVID-19. The DNA of the CDR3 is TGTGCCAGCAGCTTCCGGACAGGGACCCAGAACACCGGGGAGCTGTTTTTT. Amino acid sequence: CASSFRTGTQNTGELFF.